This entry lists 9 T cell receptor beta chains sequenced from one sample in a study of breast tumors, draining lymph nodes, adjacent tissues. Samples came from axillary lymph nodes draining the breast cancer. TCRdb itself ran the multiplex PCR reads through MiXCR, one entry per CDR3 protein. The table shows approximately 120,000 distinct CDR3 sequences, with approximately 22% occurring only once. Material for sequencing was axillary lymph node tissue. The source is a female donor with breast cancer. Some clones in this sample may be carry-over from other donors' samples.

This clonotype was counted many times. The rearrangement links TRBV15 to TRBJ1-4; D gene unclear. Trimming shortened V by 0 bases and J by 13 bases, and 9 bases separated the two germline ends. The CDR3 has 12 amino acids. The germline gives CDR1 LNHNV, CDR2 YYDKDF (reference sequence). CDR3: CATSRDSQSLFF. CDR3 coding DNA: TGTGCCACCAGCAGAGATTCCCAGTCACTGTTTTTT.

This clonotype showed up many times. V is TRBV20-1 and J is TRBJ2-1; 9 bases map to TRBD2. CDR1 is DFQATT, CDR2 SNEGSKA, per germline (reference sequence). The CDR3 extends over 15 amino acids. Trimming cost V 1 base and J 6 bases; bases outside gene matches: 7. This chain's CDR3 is CSARGVSGGTNEQFF. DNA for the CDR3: TGCAGTGCTAGAGGTGTTAGCGGGGGTACCAATGAGCAGTTCTTC.

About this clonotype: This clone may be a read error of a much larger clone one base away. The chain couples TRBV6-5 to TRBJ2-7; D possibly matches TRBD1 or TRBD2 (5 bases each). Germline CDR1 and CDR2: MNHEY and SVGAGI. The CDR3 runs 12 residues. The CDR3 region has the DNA TGTGCCAGCAGCCCCCCCGGGACCGAGCAGCACTTC. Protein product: CASSPPGTEQHF.

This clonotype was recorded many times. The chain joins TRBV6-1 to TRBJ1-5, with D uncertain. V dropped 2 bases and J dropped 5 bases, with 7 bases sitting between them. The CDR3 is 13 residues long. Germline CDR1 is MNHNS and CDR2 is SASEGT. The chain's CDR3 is CASSEWGDQPQHF. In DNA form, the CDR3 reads TGTGCCAGCAGTGAATGGGGTGATCAGCCCCAGCATTTT.

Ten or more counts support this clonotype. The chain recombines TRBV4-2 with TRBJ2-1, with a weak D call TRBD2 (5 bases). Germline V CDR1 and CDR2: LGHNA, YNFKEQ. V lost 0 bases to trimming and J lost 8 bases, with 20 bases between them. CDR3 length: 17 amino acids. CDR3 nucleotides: TGTGCCAGCAGCCAAGAGGCTCCTAGCCGTTCTGGAGATGAGCAGTTCTTC. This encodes CASSQEAPSRSGDEQFF.

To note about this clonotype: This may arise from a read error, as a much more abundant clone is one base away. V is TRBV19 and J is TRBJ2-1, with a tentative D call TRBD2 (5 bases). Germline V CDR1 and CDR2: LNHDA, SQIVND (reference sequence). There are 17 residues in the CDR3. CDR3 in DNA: TGTGCCAGTAGTATTCTCCCCACTAGACCCTCCTACAATGAGCTGTTCTTC. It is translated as CASSILPTRPSYNELFF.

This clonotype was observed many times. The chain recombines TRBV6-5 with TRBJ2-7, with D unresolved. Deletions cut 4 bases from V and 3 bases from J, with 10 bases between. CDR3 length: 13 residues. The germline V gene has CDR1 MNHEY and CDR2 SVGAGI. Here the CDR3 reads CASSSAALYEQYF. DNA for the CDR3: TGTGCCAGCAGTTCAGCAGCCCTCTACGAGCAGTACTTC.

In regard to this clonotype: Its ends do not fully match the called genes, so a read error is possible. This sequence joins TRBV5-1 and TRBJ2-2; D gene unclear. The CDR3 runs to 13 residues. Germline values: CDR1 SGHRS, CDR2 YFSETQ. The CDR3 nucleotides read TGCGCCAGCAGCGTCAGGAACGCCGGGGAGCTGTTTTTT. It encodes CASSVRNAGELFF.

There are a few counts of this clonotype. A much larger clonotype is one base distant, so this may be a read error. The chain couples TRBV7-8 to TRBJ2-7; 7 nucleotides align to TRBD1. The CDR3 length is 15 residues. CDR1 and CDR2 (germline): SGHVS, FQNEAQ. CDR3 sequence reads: CASSPRDSGPYERYF. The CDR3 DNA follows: TGTGCCAGCAGCCCACGGGACAGCGGTCCTTACGAGCGGTACTTC. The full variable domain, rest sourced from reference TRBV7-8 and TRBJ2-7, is GAGVSQSPRYKVAKRGQDVALRCDPISGHVSLFWYQQALGQGPEFLTYFQNEAQLDKSGLPSDRFFAERPEGSVSTLKIQRTQQEDSAVYLCASSPRDSGPYERYFGPGTRLTVT.